The 28 T cell receptor beta chains below come from one sample, sequenced in a study of blood T cell repertoires in COVID-19. Clones were sequenced by immunoSEQ multiplex PCR, and TCRdb holds only the in-frame ones, with some missing. The table lists some 220,000 clones, approximately 85% of them singletons. The sequenced sample consisted of peripheral blood. The receptors stem from a woman in her 70s with COVID-19, enrolled during active disease.

The rearrangement links TRBV6-6 to TRBJ1-6; TRBD1 matches 7 bases. CDR1 MNHNY and CDR2 SVGAGI come from the germline V gene (reference sequence). The junction had 5 bases not matched to a gene; V was cut back by 6 bases and J by 9 bases. The CDR3 totals 13 residues. In nucleotides, the CDR3 is TGTGCCAGCAGCCCCGACAGGGTTTCACCCCTCCACTTT. This codes for CASSPDRVSPLHF.

This chain joins TRBV19 and TRBJ1-1; TRBD1 might be the D (6 bases). Germline V gene sequence: CDR1 LNHDA, CDR2 SQIVND (reference sequence). V lost 4 bases to trimming and J lost 4 bases, with 13 bases between them. The CDR3 contains 14 residues. The CDR3 reads CASSNQGIATEAFF. DNA of the CDR3: TGTGCCAGTAGTAACCAGGGGATAGCCACTGAAGCTTTCTTT.

The chain has TRBV5-1 and TRBJ1-1; 7 positions match TRBD1. Germline V CDR1 and CDR2: SGHRS, YFSETQ. The CDR3 length is 14 residues. V dropped 1 base and J dropped 0; count of bases not matched to a gene: 0. The CDR3 loop is CASSLRGLNTEAFF. The CDR3 bases are TGCGCCAGCAGCTTGAGGGGGCTGAACACTGAAGCTTTCTTT. The full variable domain, with the rest looked up from reference TRBV5-1 and TRBJ1-1, is KAGVTQTPRYLIKTRGQQVTLSCSPISGHRSVSWYQQTPGQGLQFLFEYFSETQRNKGNFPGRFSGRQFSNSRSEMNVSTLELGDSALYLCASSLRGLNTEAFFGQGTRLTVV.

A word on this clone: This sample includes further DNA sequences coding for the same CDR3. This chain connects TRBV15 to TRBJ1-3, with D possibly TRBD1 on 5 matching bases. With 0 bases removed from V and 1 base from J, the gap between germline ends came to 7 bases. Germline lookup yields CDR1 LNHNV and CDR2 YYDKDF (reference sequence). This CDR3 has 15 residues. The CDR3 region has the DNA TGTGCCACCAGCAGAGATCGGGGGTCTGGAAACACCATATATTTT. Encoded protein: CATSRDRGSGNTIYF.

The rearrangement joins TRBV19 to TRBJ1-4, with D possibly matching TRBD1 (6 bases). The CDR3 contains 14 residues. V gave up 4 bases and J gave up 8 bases, with 14 bases separating them. Germline assignment: CDR1 LNHDA and CDR2 SQIVND (reference sequence). The CDR3 loop reads CASSKGHSREKLFF. For the CDR3, the DNA is TGTGCCAGTAGTAAGGGACATTCTAGGGAAAAACTGTTTTTT.

V usage is TRBV20-1 and J usage is TRBJ1-2; the D is unclear. Germline V gene lookup returns CDR1 DFQATT and CDR2 SNEGSKA (reference sequence). The CDR3 is made up of 11 amino acids. The V end lost 1 base, the J end lost 5 bases, and 5 bases lay between the germline ends. As DNA, the CDR3 is TGCAGTGCTAGAGTCCAGTATGGCTACACCTTC. Translating it yields CSARVQYGYTF.

The chain joins TRBV30 to TRBJ1-3; TRBD1 might be the D (5 bases). Germline V gene data show CDR1 as GTSNPN and CDR2 as SVGIG (reference sequence). V lost 0 bases and J 4 bases, leaving 13 bases between the germline ends. The CDR3 is made up of 15 amino acids. The CDR3, as DNA: TGTGCCTGGAGTGTAAGTCCCAGGGCCGGAAACACCATATATTTT. Its protein is CAWSVSPRAGNTIYF. Using reference TRBV30 and TRBJ1-3 for the parts outside the CDR3, the full variable domain is SQTIHQWPATLVQPVGSPLSLECTVEGTSNPNLYWYRQAAGRGLQLLFYSVGIGQISSEVPQNLSASRPQDRQFILSSKKLLLSDSGFYLCAWSVSPRAGNTIYFGEGSWLTVV.

This rearrangement joins TRBV5-3 to TRBJ2-5; 8 bases map to TRBD2. TRBV5-3 is noted as an ORF with a role that remains uncertain. V lost 4 bases, J lost 1 base, and 12 bases stayed unmatched. The CDR3 runs to 17 residues. CDR3 region: CARSPDLAGGLQETQYF. DNA of the CDR3: TGTGCCAGAAGCCCCGACCTTGCGGGGGGCCTCCAAGAGACCCAGTACTTC.

DNA for the CDR3: TGTGCCTGGGAGGTAACCAACACTGAAGCTTTCTTT. As protein: CAWEVTNTEAFF. The chain joins TRBV30 to TRBJ1-1; the D is unclear. Per the germline V gene, CDR1 is GTSNPN and CDR2 is SVGIG (reference sequence). V lost 5 bases and J lost 2, with 9 bases in between. The CDR3 length is 12 residues.

The CDR3 loop reads CASSHRLHEQYF. The CDR3 region has the DNA TGTGCCAGCAGCCACCGGTTGCACGAGCAGTACTTC. The gene calls are TRBV3-1 (or the pseudogene TRBV3-2) and TRBJ2-7; D gene ambiguous. Trimming stripped 3 bases from V and 5 bases from J, with 8 bases between. CDR1 is LGHDT, CDR2 YNNKEL, per germline (reference sequence). The CDR3 totals 12 residues.

The V gene is TRBV14, the J gene TRBJ2-1; 9 bases align to TRBD2. Germline V CDR1 and CDR2: SGHDN, FVKESK. V lost 6 bases and J lost 0; bases outside the gene matches: 12. The CDR3 spans 18 residues. CDR3 protein: CASSPTPGTSPSYNEQFF. The DNA for the CDR3 is TGTGCCAGCAGTCCTACCCCCGGGACTAGCCCCTCCTACAATGAGCAGTTCTTC.

V gene TRBV5-4 combines with J gene TRBJ1-3, with a weak D call TRBD1 (5 bases). The CDR3 is 14 residues long. Germline V gene data show CDR1 as SGHNT and CDR2 as YYREEE (reference sequence). The V end lost 0 bases, the J end lost 4 bases, and 8 bases lay between the germline ends. CDR3 residues: CASSLGRGGNTIYF. Here the CDR3 DNA reads TGTGCCAGCAGCTTGGGACGGGGGGGAAACACCATATATTTT.

This clone occurred a few times. V and J are TRBV5-1 and TRBJ2-2, with TRBD1 matching over 8 bases. Germline CDR1 reads SGHRS; CDR2 reads YFSETQ. The V and J ends lost 1 base and 4 bases, in that order; junction bases with no gene match: 0. The CDR3 has 14 residues. CDR3: CASSLTGGTGELFF. Here the CDR3 DNA reads TGCGCCAGCAGCTTGACAGGGGGCACCGGGGAGCTGTTTTTT.

This chain connects TRBV4-3 to TRBJ2-3, with D tentatively TRBD1 (6 bases). V lost 5 bases to trimming and J lost 4 bases, with 19 bases between them. The length of the CDR3 is 16 residues. Germline CDR1 and CDR2: LGHNA and YSLEER. In DNA form, the CDR3 reads TGCGCCAGCAGCAAAAGGACAGCAACCGCTGCAGATACGCAGTATTTT. It specifies CASSKRTATAADTQYF.

This clone was recorded a few times. The V gene is TRBV4-3, the J gene TRBJ2-1; 11 bases match TRBD2. The CDR3 extends over 16 amino acids. The ends lost 4 bases at V and 9 bases at J; junction bases unmatched: 11. CDR1 is LGHNA and CDR2 is YSLEER in the germline V gene. The CDR3: CASSRLAGGDRSEQFF. Here the CDR3 DNA reads TGCGCCAGCAGCCGCTTAGCGGGAGGGGACAGGAGTGAGCAGTTCTTC.

CDR3 sequence: CASSPPEAARTYGYTF. As DNA, the CDR3 is TGTGCCAGCTCACCACCTGAGGCCGCCCGAACCTATGGCTACACCTTC. The V gene is TRBV18, the J gene TRBJ1-2; D uncertain. The V gene's germline CDR1 is KGHSH and CDR2 LQKENI. Trimming removed 0 bases at V and 4 bases at J, with 15 bases between. This CDR3 region has 16 residues.

The chain has TRBV5-1 and TRBJ2-1, with 7 bases identical to TRBD1. Germline-derived CDR1 and CDR2 are SGHRS and YFSETQ. CDR3 size: 15 residues. Trimming cost V 4 bases and J 5 bases; bases outside gene matches: 9. The CDR3 here is CASSPAGTANNEQFF. The CDR3 DNA reads TGCGCCAGCAGCCCGGCCGGGACAGCGAACAATGAGCAGTTCTTC.

The gene calls are TRBV5-1 and TRBJ1-1, with 7 bases aligning to TRBD1. The J segment lost 1 base and the V segment lost 5 bases, leaving 2 bases of the junction unmatched. CDR3 length: 13 amino acids. Germline V gene lookup returns CDR1 SGHRS and CDR2 YFSETQ. CDR3 residues: CASRGQANTEAFF. Here the CDR3 DNA reads TGCGCCAGCAGAGGACAGGCGAACACTGAAGCTTTCTTT.

The chain recombines TRBV21-1 with TRBJ2-7; the D segment call TRBD1 is taken from the table without a DNA check. TRBV21-1 is marked as a pseudogene. The CDR3 spans 14 residues. CDR3 nucleotide sequence: TGTGCCAGCAGACCCCGGGACATAAATTACGAGCAGTACTTC. This codes for CASRPRDINYEQYF.

This sequence joins TRBV3-1 (or the pseudogene TRBV3-2) and TRBJ2-1, with 11 nucleotides matching TRBD2. With V trimmed by 0 bases and J by 6 bases, 28 bases remained unmatched. The CDR3 has 24 residues. CDR1 is LGHDT and CDR2 is YNNKEL in the germline V gene (reference sequence). CDR3 nucleotides: TGTGCCAGCAGCCAAGATAAGTCAAACCCCGGGGGTAGCGGGAGGGAGCAATGCCGCAATGAGCAGTTCTTC. Protein product: CASSQDKSNPGGSGREQCRNEQFF.

This clone was counted between two and nine times. The J gene is TRBJ1-1, the V gene TRBV6-5, with D hard to call. The CDR3 has 13 amino acids. V lost 7 bases to trimming and J lost 1 base, with 10 bases between them. Germline V CDR1 and CDR2: MNHEY, SVGAGI. In DNA, the CDR3 is TGTGCCAGCATCGAGGGCCAGAACACTGAAGCTTTCTTT. Amino acid sequence: CASIEGQNTEAFF.

In DNA form, the CDR3 reads TGTGCCAGCGGAAGGAGCGTTCCGTACGAGCAGTACTTC. Translated, it gives CASGRSVPYEQYF. The chain carries TRBV6-6 and TRBJ2-7; D is undetermined. Germline V gives CDR1 MNHNY, CDR2 SVGAGI (reference sequence). Trimming left V 8 bases short and J 4 bases short, with 15 bases between. The CDR3 is 13 amino acids.

The CDR3 region is CASSPRTGGAGDTQYF. CDR3 DNA: TGTGCCAGCAGCCCGAGGACAGGGGGCGCGGGAGATACGCAGTATTTT. The gene calls are TRBV9 and TRBJ2-3; 11 bases line up with TRBD1. V dropped 4 bases and J dropped 5; count of bases not matched to a gene: 9. The CDR3 runs to 16 residues. The germline gives CDR1 SGDLS, CDR2 YYNGEE.

The V and J genes are TRBV19 and TRBJ1-4; D remains unclear. Looked up from germline, CDR1 is LNHDA and CDR2 is SQIVND (reference sequence). The CDR3 length is 15 residues. V was trimmed by 2 bases and J by 7 bases, leaving 14 bases between them. Here the CDR3 reads CASSIRGFVSEKLFF. CDR3 coding DNA: TGTGCCAGTAGTATACGAGGATTCGTGAGTGAAAAACTGTTTTTT.

The CDR3 coding sequence is TGTGCCAGCAGCGTAGGACCGGAGACAGGGTACAATGAGCAGTTCTTC. Encoded protein: CASSVGPETGYNEQFF. The rearrangement uses TRBV9 and TRBJ2-1; 7 bases map to TRBD1. J gave up 4 bases and V 0 bases, and 7 bases lay outside the gene matches. From germline, CDR1 is SGDLS and CDR2 YYNGEE. This CDR3 has 16 amino acids.

The chain recombines TRBV7-2 with TRBJ2-5; 7 nucleotides align to TRBD1. V shed 1 base and J 4 bases; nucleotides not matched to a gene: 9. This CDR3 spans 16 amino acids. Per the germline V gene, CDR1 is SGHTA and CDR2 is FQGNSA. The CDR3 loop is CASSLGQGFGSETQYF. CDR3 DNA sequence: TGTGCCAGCAGCTTAGGACAGGGTTTTGGATCAGAGACCCAGTACTTC. Looking up the rest from reference TRBV7-2 and TRBJ2-5 gives the full variable domain: GAGVSQSPSNKVTEKGKDVELRCDPISGHTALYWYRQSLGQGLEFLIYFQGNSAPDKSGLPSDRFSAERTGGSVSTLTIQRTQQEDSAVYLCASSLGQGFGSETQYFGPGTRLLVL.

V is TRBV6-2 or TRBV6-3 and J is TRBJ1-5; D may be TRBD1 (5 bases). CDR1 is MNHEY, CDR2 SVGEGT, per germline. Trimming shortened V by 6 bases and J by 8 bases, and 11 bases separated the two germline ends. The CDR3 runs 12 residues. CDR3 protein: CASSSRAKPQHF. As DNA, the CDR3 is TGTGCCAGCAGCTCCAGGGCAAAGCCCCAGCATTTT.

V is TRBV11-2 and J is TRBJ2-1; 9 bases are shared with TRBD1. From germline, CDR1 is SGHAT and CDR2 FQNNGV. J lost 2 bases, V lost 1 base, and 0 bases had no gene match. The CDR3 loop spans 15 amino acids. CDR3 residues: CASSLGTGAYNEQFF. CDR3 nucleotide sequence: TGTGCCAGCAGCTTAGGGACAGGGGCCTACAATGAGCAGTTCTTC. The whole variable domain, filled in from reference TRBV11-2 and TRBJ2-1, reads EAGVAQSPRYKIIEKRQSVAFWCNPISGHATLYWYQQILGQGPKLLIQFQNNGVVDDSQLPKDRFSAERLKGVDSTLKIQPAKLEDSAVYLCASSLGTGAYNEQFFGPGTRLTVL.